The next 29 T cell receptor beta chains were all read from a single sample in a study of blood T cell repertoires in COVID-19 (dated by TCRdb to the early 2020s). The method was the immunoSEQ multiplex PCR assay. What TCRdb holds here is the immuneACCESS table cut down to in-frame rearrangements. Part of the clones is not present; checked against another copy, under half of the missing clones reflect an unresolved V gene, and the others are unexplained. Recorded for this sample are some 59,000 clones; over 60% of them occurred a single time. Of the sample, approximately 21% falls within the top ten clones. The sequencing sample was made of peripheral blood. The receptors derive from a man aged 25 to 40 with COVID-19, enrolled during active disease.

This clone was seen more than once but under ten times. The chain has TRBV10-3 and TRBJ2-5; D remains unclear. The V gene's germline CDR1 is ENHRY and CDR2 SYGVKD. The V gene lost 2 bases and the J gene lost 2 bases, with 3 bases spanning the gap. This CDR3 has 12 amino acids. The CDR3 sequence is CAISEPQETQYF. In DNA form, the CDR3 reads TGTGCCATCAGTGAGCCGCAAGAGACCCAGTACTTC.

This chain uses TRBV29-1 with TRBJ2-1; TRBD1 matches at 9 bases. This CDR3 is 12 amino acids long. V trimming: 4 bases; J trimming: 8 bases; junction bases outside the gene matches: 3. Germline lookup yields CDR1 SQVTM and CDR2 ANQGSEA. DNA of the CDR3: TGCAGCGTTGCTAGGACAGGGGATGAGCAGTTCTTC. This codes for CSVARTGDEQFF.

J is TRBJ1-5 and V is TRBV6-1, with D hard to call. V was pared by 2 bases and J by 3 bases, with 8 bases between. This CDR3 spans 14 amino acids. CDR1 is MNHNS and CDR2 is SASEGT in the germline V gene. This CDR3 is CASSENGNNQPQHF. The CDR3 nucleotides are TGTGCCAGCAGTGAAAACGGGAACAATCAGCCCCAGCATTTT.

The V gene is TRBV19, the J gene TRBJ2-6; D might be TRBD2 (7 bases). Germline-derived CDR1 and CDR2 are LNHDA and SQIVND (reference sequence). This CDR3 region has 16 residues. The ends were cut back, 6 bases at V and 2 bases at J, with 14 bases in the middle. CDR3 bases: TGTGCCAGTAGACCCAAGGGGGGGGCTGGGGCCAACGTCCTGACTTTC. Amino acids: CASRPKGGAGANVLTF.

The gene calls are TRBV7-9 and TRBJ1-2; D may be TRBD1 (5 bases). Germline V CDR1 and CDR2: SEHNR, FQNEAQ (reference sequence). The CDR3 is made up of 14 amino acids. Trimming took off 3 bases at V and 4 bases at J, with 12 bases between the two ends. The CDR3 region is CASSLTVLGYGYTF. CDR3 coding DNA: TGTGCCAGCAGCTTGACAGTGCTGGGCTATGGCTACACCTTC.

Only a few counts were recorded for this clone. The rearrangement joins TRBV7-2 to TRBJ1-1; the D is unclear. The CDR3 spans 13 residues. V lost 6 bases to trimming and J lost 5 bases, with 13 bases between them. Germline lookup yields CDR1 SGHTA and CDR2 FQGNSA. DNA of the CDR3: TGTGCCAGCAGGAGAATTAATCCAACTGAAGCTTTCTTT. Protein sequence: CASRRINPTEAFF.

In DNA, the CDR3 is TGCGCCAGCAGCTTAGACGGGAGAGTAGGCGGGGAGCTGTTTTTT. Translating it yields CASSLDGRVGGELFF. The V and J genes are TRBV5-1 and TRBJ2-2, with D possibly matching TRBD2 (6 bases). Germline V gives CDR1 SGHRS, CDR2 YFSETQ. The CDR3 extends over 15 amino acids. Trimming cost V 2 bases and J 7 bases, with 15 bases left between them. Looking up the rest from reference TRBV5-1 and TRBJ2-2 gives the full variable domain: KAGVTQTPRYLIKTRGQQVTLSCSPISGHRSVSWYQQTPGQGLQFLFEYFSETQRNKGNFPGRFSGRQFSNSRSEMNVSTLELGDSALYLCASSLDGRVGGELFFGEGSRLTVL.

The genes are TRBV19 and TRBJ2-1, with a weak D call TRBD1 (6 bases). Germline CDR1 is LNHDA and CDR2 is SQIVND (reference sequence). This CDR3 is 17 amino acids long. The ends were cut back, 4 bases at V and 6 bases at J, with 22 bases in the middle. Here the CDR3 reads CASSKGVIVGALNEQFF. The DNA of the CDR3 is TGTGCCAGTAGTAAGGGAGTTATCGTGGGGGCCCTCAATGAGCAGTTCTTC. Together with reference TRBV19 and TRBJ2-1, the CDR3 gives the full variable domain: DGGITQSPKYLFRKEGQNVTLSCEQNLNHDAMYWYRQDPGQGLRLIYYSQIVNDFQKGDIAEGYSVSREKKESFPLTVTSAQKNPTAFYLCASSKGVIVGALNEQFFGPGTRLTVL.

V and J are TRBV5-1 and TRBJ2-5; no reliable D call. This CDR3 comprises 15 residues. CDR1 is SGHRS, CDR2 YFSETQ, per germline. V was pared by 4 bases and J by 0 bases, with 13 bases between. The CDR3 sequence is CASSTTTVYQETQYF. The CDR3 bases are TGCGCCAGCAGCACCACCACAGTGTACCAAGAGACCCAGTACTTC. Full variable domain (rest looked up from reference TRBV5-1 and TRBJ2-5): KAGVTQTPRYLIKTRGQQVTLSCSPISGHRSVSWYQQTPGQGLQFLFEYFSETQRNKGNFPGRFSGRQFSNSRSEMNVSTLELGDSALYLCASSTTTVYQETQYFGPGTRLLVL.

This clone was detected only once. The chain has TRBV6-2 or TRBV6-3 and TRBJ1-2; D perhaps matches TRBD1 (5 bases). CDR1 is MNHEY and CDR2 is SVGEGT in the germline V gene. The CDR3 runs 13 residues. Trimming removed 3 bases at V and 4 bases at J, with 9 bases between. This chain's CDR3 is CASSYAGSYGYTF. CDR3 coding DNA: TGTGCCAGCAGTTATGCAGGGTCCTATGGCTACACCTTC.

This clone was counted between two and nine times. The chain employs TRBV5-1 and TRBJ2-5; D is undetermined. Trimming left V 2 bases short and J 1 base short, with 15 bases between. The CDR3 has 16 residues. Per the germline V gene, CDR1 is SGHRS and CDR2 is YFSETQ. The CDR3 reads CASSFTPMTGQETQYF. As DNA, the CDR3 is TGCGCCAGCAGCTTTACCCCAATGACGGGCCAAGAGACCCAGTACTTC.

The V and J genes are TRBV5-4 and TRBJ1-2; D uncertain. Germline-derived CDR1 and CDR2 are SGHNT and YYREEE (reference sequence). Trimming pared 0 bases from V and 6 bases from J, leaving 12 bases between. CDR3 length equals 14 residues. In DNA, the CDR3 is TGTGCCAGCAGCTTGGATCCCACCCGGGATGGCTACACCTTC. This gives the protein CASSLDPTRDGYTF.

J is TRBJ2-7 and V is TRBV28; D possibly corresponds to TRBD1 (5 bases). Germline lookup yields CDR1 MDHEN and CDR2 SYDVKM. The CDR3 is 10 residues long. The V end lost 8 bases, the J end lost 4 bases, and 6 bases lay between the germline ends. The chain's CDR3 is CASGAYEQYF. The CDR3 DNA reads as TGTGCCAGCGGGGCGTACGAGCAGTACTTC.

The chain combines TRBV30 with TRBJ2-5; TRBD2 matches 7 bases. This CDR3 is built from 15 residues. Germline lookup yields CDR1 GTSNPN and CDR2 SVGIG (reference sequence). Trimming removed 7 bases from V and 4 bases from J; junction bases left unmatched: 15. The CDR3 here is CASRAGSRGRETQYF. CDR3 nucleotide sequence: TGTGCCTCCAGAGCGGGGAGTCGAGGACGAGAGACCCAGTACTTC.

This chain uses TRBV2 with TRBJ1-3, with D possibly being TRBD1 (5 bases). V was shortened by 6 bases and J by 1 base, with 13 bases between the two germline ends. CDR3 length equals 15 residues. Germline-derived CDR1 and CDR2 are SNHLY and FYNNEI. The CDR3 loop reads CASRRDWVSGNTIYF. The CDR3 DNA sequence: TGTGCCAGCAGGCGGGACTGGGTTTCTGGAAACACCATATATTTT. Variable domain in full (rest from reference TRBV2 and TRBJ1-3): EPEVTQTPSHQVTQMGQEVILRCVPISNHLYFYWYRQILGQKVEFLVSFYNNEISEKSEIFDDQFSVERPDGSNFTLKIRSTKLEDSAMYFCASRRDWVSGNTIYFGEGSWLTVV.

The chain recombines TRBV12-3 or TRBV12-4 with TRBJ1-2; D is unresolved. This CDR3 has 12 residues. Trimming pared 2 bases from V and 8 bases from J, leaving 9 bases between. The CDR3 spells CASSLRERGYTF. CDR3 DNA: TGTGCCAGCAGTTTAAGGGAGAGAGGCTACACCTTC.

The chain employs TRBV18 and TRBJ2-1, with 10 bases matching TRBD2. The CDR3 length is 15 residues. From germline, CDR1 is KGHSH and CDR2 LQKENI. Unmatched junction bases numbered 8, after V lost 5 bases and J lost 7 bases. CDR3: CASSGSASGGNEQFF. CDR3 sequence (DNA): TGTGCCAGCTCAGGTTCGGCTAGCGGGGGAAATGAGCAGTTCTTC.

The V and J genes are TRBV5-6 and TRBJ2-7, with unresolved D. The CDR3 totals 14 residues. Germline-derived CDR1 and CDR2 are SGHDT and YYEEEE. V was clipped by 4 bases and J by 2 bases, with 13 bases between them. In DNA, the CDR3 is TGTGCCAGCAGCGTTGACTTGTCCGCCTACGAGCAGTACTTC. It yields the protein CASSVDLSAYEQYF.

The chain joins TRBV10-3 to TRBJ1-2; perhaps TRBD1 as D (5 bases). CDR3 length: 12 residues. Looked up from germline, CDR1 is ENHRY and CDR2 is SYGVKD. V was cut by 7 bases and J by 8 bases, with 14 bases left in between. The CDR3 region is CAINNGTRGYTF. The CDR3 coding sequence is TGTGCCATCAATAACGGGACTAGGGGCTACACCTTC.

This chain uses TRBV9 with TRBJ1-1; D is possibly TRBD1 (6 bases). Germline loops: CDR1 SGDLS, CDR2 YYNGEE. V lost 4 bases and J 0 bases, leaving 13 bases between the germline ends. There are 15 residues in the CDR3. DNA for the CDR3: TGTGCCAGCAGCCCCCGACAGGCGTTGAACACTGAAGCTTTCTTT. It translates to CASSPRQALNTEAFF.

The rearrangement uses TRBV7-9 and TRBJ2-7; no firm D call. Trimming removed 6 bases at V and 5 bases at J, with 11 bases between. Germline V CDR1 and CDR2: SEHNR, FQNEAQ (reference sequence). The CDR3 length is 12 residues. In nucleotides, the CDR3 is TGTGCCAGCAGGGGCATCGAGAACGAGCAGTACTTC. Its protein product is CASRGIENEQYF.

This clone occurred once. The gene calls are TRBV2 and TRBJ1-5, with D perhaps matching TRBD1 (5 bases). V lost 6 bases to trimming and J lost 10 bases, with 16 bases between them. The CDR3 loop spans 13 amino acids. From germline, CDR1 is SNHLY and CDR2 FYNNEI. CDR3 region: CASSRTPSPPQHF. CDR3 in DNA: TGTGCCAGCAGCAGGACACCGTCCCCCCCCCAGCATTTT.

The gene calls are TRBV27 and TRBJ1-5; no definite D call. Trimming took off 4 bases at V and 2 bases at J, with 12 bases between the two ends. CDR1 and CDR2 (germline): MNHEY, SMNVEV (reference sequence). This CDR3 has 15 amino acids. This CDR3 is CASSSEGFGNQPQHF. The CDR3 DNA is TGTGCCAGCAGTTCCGAGGGATTCGGCAATCAGCCCCAGCATTTT.

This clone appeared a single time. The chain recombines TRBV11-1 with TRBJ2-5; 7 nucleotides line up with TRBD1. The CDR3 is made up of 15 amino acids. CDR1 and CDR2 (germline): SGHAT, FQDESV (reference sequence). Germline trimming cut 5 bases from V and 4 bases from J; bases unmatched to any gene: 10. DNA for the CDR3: TGTGCCAGCAGCCCCCGGGATGACAGGGTAGAGACCCAGTACTTC. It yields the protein CASSPRDDRVETQYF.

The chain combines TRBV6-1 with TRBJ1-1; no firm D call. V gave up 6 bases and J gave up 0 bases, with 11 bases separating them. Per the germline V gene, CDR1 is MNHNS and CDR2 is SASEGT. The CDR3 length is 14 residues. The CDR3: CASRDSTMNTEAFF. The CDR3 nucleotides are TGTGCCAGCAGGGACTCGACTATGAACACTGAAGCTTTCTTT.

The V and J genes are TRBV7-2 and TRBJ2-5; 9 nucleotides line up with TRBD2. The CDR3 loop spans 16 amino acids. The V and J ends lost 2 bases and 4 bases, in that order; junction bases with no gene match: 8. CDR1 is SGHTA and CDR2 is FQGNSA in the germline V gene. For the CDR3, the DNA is TGTGCCAGCAGCTTATCAAGCGGGGGGCGGAGAGAGACCCAGTACTTC. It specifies CASSLSSGGRRETQYF.

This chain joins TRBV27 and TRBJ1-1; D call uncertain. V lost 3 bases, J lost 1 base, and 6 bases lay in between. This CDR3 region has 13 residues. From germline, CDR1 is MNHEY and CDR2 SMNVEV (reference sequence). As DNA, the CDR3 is TGTGCCAGCAGTTTTGCGGGGAACACTGAAGCTTTCTTT. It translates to CASSFAGNTEAFF.

The CDR3, as DNA: TGTGCCAACCAATCAACAGGGAATCGAGGCACCGGGGAGCTGTTTTTT. This codes for CANQSTGNRGTGELFF. The rearrangement joins TRBV10-3 to TRBJ2-2; D is possibly TRBD1 (6 bases). The V end lost 10 bases, the J end lost 4 bases, and 22 bases lay between the germline ends. Germline CDR1 ENHRY, CDR2 SYGVKD. The CDR3 spans 16 residues.

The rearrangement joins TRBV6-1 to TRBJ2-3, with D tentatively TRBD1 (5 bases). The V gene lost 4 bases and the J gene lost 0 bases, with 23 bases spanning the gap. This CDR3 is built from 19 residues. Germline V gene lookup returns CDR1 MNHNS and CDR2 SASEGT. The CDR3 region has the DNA TGTGCCAGCAGTGGCCCCTCGAGCAGGGTCCTCACTAGCACAGATACGCAGTATTTT. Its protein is CASSGPSSRVLTSTDTQYF.